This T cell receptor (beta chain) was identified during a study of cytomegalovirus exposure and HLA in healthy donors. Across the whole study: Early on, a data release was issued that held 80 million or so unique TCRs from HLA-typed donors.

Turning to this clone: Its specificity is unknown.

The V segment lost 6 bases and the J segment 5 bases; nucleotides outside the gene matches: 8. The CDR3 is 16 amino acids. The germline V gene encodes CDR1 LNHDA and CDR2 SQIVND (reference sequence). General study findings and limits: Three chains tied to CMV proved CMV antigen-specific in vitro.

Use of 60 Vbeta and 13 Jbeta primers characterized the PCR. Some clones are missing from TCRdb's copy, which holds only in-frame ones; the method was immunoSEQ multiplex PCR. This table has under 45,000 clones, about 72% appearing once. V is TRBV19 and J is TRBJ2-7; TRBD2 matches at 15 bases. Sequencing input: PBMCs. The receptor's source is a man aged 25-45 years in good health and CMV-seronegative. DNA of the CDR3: TGTGCCAGTAGCCCAAAAGGGACTAGCGGGAGGAACGAGCAGTACTTC. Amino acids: CASSPKGTSGRNEQYF.